This T cell receptor beta chain was identified during a study of CD8 T cells in ankylosing spondylitis. TCRdb ran MiXCR on the 5' RACE reads and lists one entry per CDR3 protein. This sample has approximately 220,000 distinct CDR3 sequences, with roughly a tenth found just once. Trimming pared 6 bases from V and 5 bases from J, leaving 20 bases between. There are 16 residues in the CDR3. This clonotype was counted ten times or more. The TCR originated in a male donor with ankylosing spondylitis or in good health (not recorded which). V usage is TRBV12-3 or TRBV12-4 and J usage is TRBJ2-1; possible D gene TRBD1, 6 bases. Sequences were obtained from blood, either unsorted or a sorted T cell fraction (not recorded which). CDR3 nucleotide sequence: TGTGCCAGCAGGCTCGACAGGATGCTTAAAAACAATGAGCAGTTCTTC. It codes for CASRLDRMLKNNEQFF.